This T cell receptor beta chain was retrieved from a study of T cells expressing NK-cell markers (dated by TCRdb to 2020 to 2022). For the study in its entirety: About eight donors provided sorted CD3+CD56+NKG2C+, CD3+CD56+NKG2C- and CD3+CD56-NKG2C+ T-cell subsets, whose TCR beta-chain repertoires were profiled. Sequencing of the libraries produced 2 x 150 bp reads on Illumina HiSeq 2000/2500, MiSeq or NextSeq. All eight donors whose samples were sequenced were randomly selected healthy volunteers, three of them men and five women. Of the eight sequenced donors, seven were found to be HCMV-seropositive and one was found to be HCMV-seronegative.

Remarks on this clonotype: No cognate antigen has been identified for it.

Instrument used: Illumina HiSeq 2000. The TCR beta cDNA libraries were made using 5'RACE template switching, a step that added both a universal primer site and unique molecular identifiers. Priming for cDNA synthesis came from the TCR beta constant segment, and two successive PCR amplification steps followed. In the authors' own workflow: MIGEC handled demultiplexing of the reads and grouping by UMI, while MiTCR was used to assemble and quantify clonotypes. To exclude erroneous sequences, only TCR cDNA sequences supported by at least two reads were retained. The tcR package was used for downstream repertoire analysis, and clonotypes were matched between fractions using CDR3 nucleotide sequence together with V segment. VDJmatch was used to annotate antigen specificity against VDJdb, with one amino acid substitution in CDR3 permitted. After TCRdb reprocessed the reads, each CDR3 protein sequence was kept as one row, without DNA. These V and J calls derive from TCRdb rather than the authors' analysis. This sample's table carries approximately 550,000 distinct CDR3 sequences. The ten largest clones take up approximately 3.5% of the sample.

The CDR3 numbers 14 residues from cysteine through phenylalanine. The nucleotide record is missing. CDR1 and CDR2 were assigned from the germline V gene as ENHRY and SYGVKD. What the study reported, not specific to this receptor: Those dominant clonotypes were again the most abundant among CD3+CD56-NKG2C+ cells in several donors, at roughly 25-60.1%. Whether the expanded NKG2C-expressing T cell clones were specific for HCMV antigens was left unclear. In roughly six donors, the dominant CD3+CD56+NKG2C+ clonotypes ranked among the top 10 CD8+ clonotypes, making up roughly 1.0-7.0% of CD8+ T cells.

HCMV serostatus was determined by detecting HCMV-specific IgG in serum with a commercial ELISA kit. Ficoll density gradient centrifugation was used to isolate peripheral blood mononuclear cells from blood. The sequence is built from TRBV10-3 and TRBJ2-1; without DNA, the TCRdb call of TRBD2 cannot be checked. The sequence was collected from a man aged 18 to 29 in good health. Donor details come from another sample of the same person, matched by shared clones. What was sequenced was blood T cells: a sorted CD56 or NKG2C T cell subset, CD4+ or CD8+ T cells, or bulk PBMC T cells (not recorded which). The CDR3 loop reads CAIASGSGGNEQFF.